This TCR beta chain comes out of a study of blood T cell repertoires in COVID-19. Sequencing used immunoSEQ multiplex PCR; TCRdb keeps in-frame clones, though not all of them. The sample lists about 200,000 clones, approximately 87% occurring once. In this sample, this clone turned up once. Sequencing was done on a sample of peripheral blood. This sequence was found in a woman in her 70s with acute or convalescent COVID-19.

Written as DNA, the CDR3 is TGTGCCACAAAGGACAGCCAGGTTTCTGGAAACACCATATATTTT. Amino acids: CATKDSQVSGNTIYF. The chain links TRBV10-3 to TRBJ1-3; D might be TRBD1 (6 bases). Between the trimmed V and J ends, which lost 10 bases and 1 base, there was a span of 17 bases. This CDR3 has 15 residues. CDR1 is ENHRY and CDR2 is SYGVKD in the germline V gene.